The present entry profiles one T cell receptor beta chain with its context. These data are taken from a study of T cells in narcolepsy. TCRdb keeps only in-frame clones here, not all; method: immunoSEQ multiplex PCR. The data hold about 24,000 clones, with more than 80% observed a single time. Sequenced material: CD45RA- memory CD4+ T cells from PBMCs. This receptor was obtained from a human donor with narcolepsy.

CDR3 in DNA: TGTGCCAGCAGTCAAAATCCAGGCTATGGCTACACCTTC. It specifies CASSQNPGYGYTF. J is TRBJ1-2 and V is TRBV6-5; D gene ambiguous. This CDR3 contains 13 residues. Germline V gene sequence: CDR1 MNHEY, CDR2 SVGAGI. With 5 bases removed from V and 4 bases from J, the gap between germline ends came to 11 bases.